This T cell receptor beta chain was identified in a study of cytomegalovirus exposure and HLA in healthy donors (dated by TCRdb to 2016 to 2017). Regarding the study in general: According to an earlier analysis of 587 of the donors, 200 million or so T cells yielded over 100 million unique TCR beta sequences and about 300 Gb of sequence data. An early release covering 550 to 700 HLA-typed donors comprised about 310 gigabases of sequencing data and about 90 million unique TCR sequences. The genetic ancestry cluster associated with self-reported Caucasian donors included 80% to 90% of the 300 to 450 genotyped donors. The study aimed to test whether signatures of past pathogen exposure could be identified by cataloging public T cell receptors. The study used immunosequencing to profile the T cell repertoires of more than 650 subjects and linked those repertoires to cytomegalovirus serostatus. Besides the first cohort of approximately 710 subjects, a separate validation cohort made up of roughly 120 different subjects was used. To predict cytomegalovirus infection status, the study brought together high-throughput TCR immunosequencing, statistical association of individual TCRs with disease status, and machine learning. A later analysis re-analyzed previously published TCR beta repertoires from 600 to 850 donors and added high-resolution HLA genotyping to study TCR occurrence patterns. Rather than drawing on any new phenotypic data, the later analysis identified candidate immune exposures from TCR beta sequences and the way those sequences occurred across donors. In an earlier analysis of around 540 of the donors, high-throughput TCR beta sequencing was used to judge whether each TCR beta V gene segment behaved as functional or pseudogenic. Donor age, sex, ethnicity and CMV serostatus were collected together with the repertoire data. A later genetic analysis took genome-wide SNP genotypes for about three fifths of the 666 donors and used that subset as a discovery cohort. All discovery cohort repertoires had been generated on a single sequencing platform. HLA typing covered class I and class II loci at four-digit resolution. Typing coverage differed by locus: A, B, C, DRB1 and DQB1 were typed in roughly 620-640 donors, DQA1 in 522, DPA1 in 600 to 610, and DPB1 in 450 to 480. A handful of DR-DQ haplotypes were handled as single units for association and clustering because linkage in the cohort was strong. On average, roughly 250,000 unique TCR beta nucleotide sequences were sequenced per donor among some 430 genotyped donors of the cohort, with 15% to 20% of those sequences being non-productive.

The library was generated by the immunoSEQ multiplex PCR assay. The multiplex PCR relied on a mix of 60 forward primers for TCR Vbeta segments and 13 reverse primers for TCR Jbeta segments. Amplification of the CDR3 region of rearranged TCR beta genes was performed with a multiplex PCR assay on genomic DNA. The amplified TCR beta libraries were sequenced on the Illumina HiSeq System as 87-base-pair reads. Concerning the study's data processing: In a later analysis, tens of millions of unique TCR beta chains were counted across the 650 to 750 repertoires, and roughly 11 million of these chains were shared by at least two donors. Raw reads were error-corrected and collapsed into unique sequences by a nearest-neighbor algorithm in which closely related sequences were merged to remove PCR and sequencing errors. V, D and J gene segments were assigned by aligning CDR3 sequences to IMGT reference sequences. For a sequence to be retained, at least a six-nucleotide match to both a V gene segment and a J gene segment was required. A rearrangement was called productive if the CDR3 had no stop codons and remained in frame with V and J, and every other rearrangement was called non-productive. Following IMGT convention, CDR3 was defined as the stretch from the second conserved V-encoded cysteine up to the conserved J-encoded phenylalanine. The earlier analysis of some 580 of the donors excluded any sequence lacking an unambiguous match to a single V gene segment. An earlier analysis of 500 to 600 of the donors classified V segments as functional when productive rearrangements were above 56.7% and as segregating when the standard deviation between donors was above 5%. A statistical classification framework was built to diagnose cytomegalovirus status from the catalog of TCR beta chain sequences. V and J gene assignment, in a later analysis, came from comparing TCR nucleotide sequences with IMGT/GENE-DB human TR gene sequences. The TCRdist pipeline was used in a later analysis to assign CDR3 sequences and most-parsimonious VDJ recombination scenarios. In a later analysis, each TCR beta chain was defined by its CDR3 amino acid sequence together with its V-gene family, and reads without a unique V-gene family were excluded. In a later analysis, around 650 highly shared, low-generation-probability nucleotide sequences were removed to address suspected cross-contamination and a sequencing artifact. In a later analysis, a clonal expansion index was calculated for each public chain from normalized within-repertoire ranks of inferred template counts. Generation probabilities in a later analysis came from a VDJ recombination model fitted to out-of-frame rearrangements, and those results were checked against IGoR. Hypergeometric tests were used in a later analysis to score TCR-TCR, TCR-HLA and TCR-CMV co-occurrence, with a repertoire-size bias correction applied to the TCR pairs. In a later analysis, false discovery rates were estimated by permuting HLA or CMV assignments 20 times. In a later analysis, co-occurring TCRs were grouped using DBSCAN, and TCRdist sequence similarity was added for clustering within HLA-allele-positive subsets. Co-occurrence clustering excluded repertoires with fewer than 30,000 or more than 120,000 public chains, plus five with anomalous nucleotide sharing. This immuneACCESS table, as held by TCRdb, lists in-frame sequences with V and J called but not all clones. Of the missing ones, under half trace to an unresolved V gene in checked studies; the others have no known cause. The V and J calls and clone size were taken over from that table, and D and trimming were inferred from the DNA. This sample holds roughly 120,000 clones; under 80% were observed only once. The top ten clones comprise roughly 4.2% of the sample.

The study at large found these results: The sequencing pipeline was judged likely to have produced a cluster of highly shared sequence variants as a technical artifact. Because counts were too low, about 15 rarely observed V segments, including chromosome 9 orphons, were left out of the earlier analysis of a few hundred of the donors. Most TCR sequences were seen in very few donors, while some public TCRs were found in many individuals. A later genetic analysis associated a missense DCLRE1C variant with V-gene and J-gene trimming of TCR beta chains, and an independent cohort replicated the association. Roughly uniform sequencing depth across donors was assumed in presence/absence analyses, although this assumption may not hold. In an earlier analysis of fewer than 750 of the donors, most TCR beta V segments were observed in productive rearrangements about 87% or about 30% of the time, broadly matching IMGT annotations. Some IMGT-functional V segments, including TRBV6-2 and TRBV6-3, could not be distinguished by the 87-base-pair reads and were therefore excluded. The study listed 150 to 200 TCR beta chains as associated with cytomegalovirus. HLA typing was unavailable for some donors at each locus, so association tests used only the typed subset. A few of the identified cytomegalovirus-associated TCR beta chains were confirmed in vitro to be specific for cytomegalovirus antigens. A later analysis reported that several top co-occurrence clusters appeared linked to parvovirus B19, influenza, CMV and Epstein-Barr virus. A later analysis associated some 17,000 TCR beta sequences with specific HLA alleles at a false discovery rate of 0.05. A later analysis found that most CMV-associated TCR beta chains appeared HLA-restricted, with HLA associations seemingly driven largely by CMV exposure. A later analysis found that HLA-associated TCR beta chains were more clonally expanded and had lower generation probabilities than equally common non-associated chains. Assigning TCR associations to individual alleles was difficult when HLA alleles, especially DR and DQ, strongly co-occurred. The classifier was reported to diagnose cytomegalovirus status with high specificity and sensitivity in both the original cohort and the validation cohort. According to the authors, the approach could potentially be generalized to other disease states and immunological phenotypes. Linkage disequilibrium might explain the correlated functional status among segregating V segments, but an unknown experimental factor could not be excluded. CMV serostatus was the only immune exposure information available for the cohort. According to a later genetic analysis, donors in an Asian-associated ancestry cluster had fewer N-insertions in productive TCRs than the approximately 690-donor mean. In a later analysis, TCR association rates were found to vary across HLA loci, with the most associated TCRs seen for DRB1 alleles and the fewest for HLA-C alleles. A further reported finding was that TCR beta sequences accurately predicted the HLA-A and HLA-B alleles for most subjects in the first cohort. Only TCR beta chains were sequenced in this cohort, and the absence of alpha or paired-chain data limited detectable features.

From a lookup of the germline V gene, CDR1 and CDR2 are MNHNS and SASEGT. The CDR3 starts with the cysteine, ends with the phenylalanine, and has 12 residues. CDR3 DNA is the only sequence kept; it has 36 bases, read in frame from the first base. The germline ends are 10 bases apart after V is trimmed by 8 bases and J by 2 bases. The cohort was made up of 666 healthy bone marrow donors. Cohort members were all nominally healthy when sampled, although unrecorded immune exposures were likely present. The donor was CMV seropositive and belonged to the group of 250 to 350 seropositive cohort members. Each donor provided a peripheral blood sample, and peripheral blood mononuclear cells were used for TCR beta sequencing. Genomic DNA was extracted from the blood cell samples with the Qiagen DNeasy Blood Extraction Kit. To note about this clone: Its antigen is currently not known. Base quality data are lacking; no much larger clone is found one base away.

This receptor was taken from a woman in her 40s in good health and CMV-seropositive. Sequenced material: PBMCs. Here the chain combines TRBV6-1 and TRBJ2-7, and perhaps TRBD1 as D gene, on 6 matching bases. CDR3 region: CASSGTPYEQYF. The DNA reads TGTGCCAGCTCTGGGACACCCTACGAGCAGTACTTC.